This T cell receptor beta chain came from a study of response to subunit inactivated influenza vaccine. Findings and limits, study-wide: Few additional T cells are recruited per seasonal influenza vaccination, authors suggested.

This clonotype was detected only a few times. Antigen specificity is unknown. The CDR3 has 14 residues. The germline V gene encodes CDR1 LGHDT and CDR2 YNNKEL (reference sequence). The V and J ends lost 4 bases and 5 bases respectively, with 12 bases between them. MiXCR, applied by TCRdb to the RT-PCR reads, yields one record per CDR3 protein. This sample yields 700,000 to 800,000 distinct CDR3 sequences, of which under 20% are seen a single time; roughly 11% belongs to the top ten. The sequence derives from a man aged 45-60 years who received an inactivated influenza vaccine. The chain recombines TRBV3-1 with TRBJ1-3; the D gene is possibly TRBD1 (5 bases). The source material was PBMCs from blood, sampled 5 days after vaccination. CDR3 DNA: TGTGCCAGCAGCCCCTCGGGGGGTAGAAACACCATATATTTT. Amino acid sequence: CASSPSGGRNTIYF.